These T cell receptor beta chains were read from a single sample in a study of cytomegalovirus exposure and HLA in healthy donors. TCRdb keeps only in-frame clones here, not all; method: immunoSEQ multiplex PCR. The data contain around 60,000 clones, less than 96% of them singletons. The sequenced sample was PBMCs. These receptors all come from a woman under 30 in good health and CMV-seronegative. CDR3s include the opening cysteine and the closing phenylalanine or tryptophan. The D gene is left open where the match is weak.

-	TRBV28	TRBJ1-1	CASRSGMGTEAFF	TGTGCCAGCAGATCAGGGATGGGTACTGAAGCTTTCTTT
-	TRBV5-1	TRBJ2-3	CASSHSTDTQYF	TGCGCCAGCAGCCATAGCACAGATACGCAGTATTTT
-	TRBV2	TRBJ1-4	CASSALEKLFF	TGTGCCAGCAGTGCCTTGGAAAAACTGTTTTTT
-	TRBV7-9	TRBJ2-7	CASTPKAGRSYEQYF	TGTGCCAGCACCCCCAAGGCAGGGAGGTCCTACGAGCAGTACTTC
-	TRBV7-9	TRBJ1-1	CASSLGAPTGPGAFF	TGTGCCAGCAGCTTAGGGGCCCCCACAGGGCCTGGGGCTTTCTTT
TRBD2	TRBV4-3	TRBJ2-5	CASSQGPGLQETQYF	TGCGCCAGCAGCCAAGGTCCGGGACTACAAGAGACCCAGTACTTC
-	TRBV28	TRBJ1-2	CASSLGLTTYGYTF	TGTGCCAGCAGTTTAGGACTTACCACCTATGGCTACACCTTC
TRBD2	TRBV5-6	TRBJ2-7	CASTGRSSSTLYEQYF	TGTGCCAGCACCGGGAGGTCTAGCTCTACCCTCTACGAGCAGTACTTC
TRBD2	TRBV6-1	TRBJ2-1	CASKGLAEGWIF	TGTGCCAGCAAGGGACTAGCGGAGGGGTGGATCTTC
-	TRBV11-1	TRBJ2-3	CASSFGGGTDTQYF	TGTGCCAGCAGCTTTGGAGGAGGCACAGATACGCAGTATTTT
TRBD1	TRBV29-1	TRBJ2-1	CSVAALGTVSYNEQFF	TGCAGCGTTGCTGCATTGGGGACAGTCTCCTACAATGAGCAGTTCTTC
-	TRBV28	TRBJ1-1	CASSLPMGHSNTEAFF	TGTGCCAGCAGTTTACCGATGGGACACTCGAACACTGAAGCTTTCTTT
-	TRBV4-3	TRBJ2-6	CASSQDRGSGANVLTF	TGCGCCAGCAGCCAAGATCGGGGCTCTGGGGCCAACGTCCTGACTTTC
-	TRBV7-9	TRBJ1-2	CASSLVPGRGHYGYTF	TGTGCCAGCAGCTTAGTCCCCGGCAGGGGACACTATGGCTACACCTTC